Listed here are 19 T cell receptor beta chains from one sample, sequenced in a study of CD8+CD57+ T cells in acquired aplastic anemia. The TCR beta profiling, which covered VDJ combination and CDR3 sequence, was carried out using genomic DNA as the template. In TCRdb, the reads were re-called with MiXCR into one record per CDR3 protein. This sample has about 81,000 distinct CDR3 sequences, with 40% to 50% found just once. The source material was sorted CD4+, CD8+, or CD8+CD57+ T cells (not recorded which) from PBMCs. All receptors come from a human donor in good health, serving as a control.

CDR3 region: CATSSVGGDVQTQYF. CDR3 in DNA: TGTGCCACCAGCAGCGTAGGGGGGGACGTACAGACCCAGTACTTC. The chain combines TRBV15 with TRBJ2-5; tentatively, D is TRBD2 (7 bases). This CDR3 is 15 amino acids long. The V and J ends lost 3 bases and 6 bases respectively, with 17 bases between them. CDR1 is LNHNV and CDR2 is YYDKDF in the germline V gene (reference sequence).

The V gene is TRBV19, the J gene TRBJ1-3, with no clear D. The CDR3 is made up of 15 amino acids. The germline CDR1 and CDR2 sequences are LNHDA and SQIVND (reference sequence). Trimming cost V 3 bases and J 6 bases, with 15 bases left between them. The CDR3 DNA follows: TGTGCCAGTAGTATTCCCGGGCAAGGGCAAAACACCATATATTTT. It translates to CASSIPGQGQNTIYF.

V is TRBV6-1 and J is TRBJ2-7; 7 bases agree with TRBD1. After removal of 5 bases from V and 2 bases from J, the junction contained 3 bases not matched to a gene. The CDR3 sequence is 13 residues long. The germline V gene has CDR1 MNHNS and CDR2 SASEGT. CDR3 loop: CASSQGVTYEQYF. The CDR3, as DNA: TGTGCCAGCAGTCAGGGGGTAACCTACGAGCAGTACTTC.

This clonotype appeared many times. The CDR3 here is CASSLGGADEQFF. CDR3 DNA sequence: TGCGCCAGCAGCTTGGGTGGTGCGGATGAGCAGTTCTTC. The V call is TRBV5-1, the J call TRBJ2-1; no clear D. CDR1 is SGHRS, CDR2 YFSETQ, per germline. This CDR3 is built from 13 residues. Trimming cost V 0 bases and J 8 bases, with 9 bases left between them.

Many counts were recorded for this clonotype. V gene TRBV11-1 combines with J gene TRBJ2-1; D uncertain. Between the trimmed V and J ends, which lost 6 bases and 0 bases, there was a span of 12 bases. The CDR3 loop spans 15 amino acids. Germline V lookup: CDR1 SGHAT, CDR2 FQDESV (reference sequence). The CDR3 reads CASSTDVSSYNEQFF. The CDR3 bases are TGTGCCAGCAGTACGGACGTCAGCTCCTACAATGAGCAGTTCTTC. Supplemented by reference TRBV11-1 and TRBJ2-1, the full variable domain reads EAEVAQSPRYKITEKSQAVAFWCDPISGHATLYWYRQILGQGPELLVQFQDESVVDDSQLPKDRFSAERLKGVDSTLKIQPAELGDSAMYLCASSTDVSSYNEQFFGPGTRLTVL.

J is TRBJ1-1 and V is TRBV10-3; D is ambiguous. The germline CDR1 and CDR2 sequences are ENHRY and SYGVKD. V was pared by 10 bases and J by 2 bases, with 11 bases between. CDR3 length: 12 amino acids. The CDR3 region has the DNA TGTGCCAGCTCGCAACCCAACACTGAAGCTTTCTTT. The encoded protein is CASSQPNTEAFF.

This clonotype was seen many times. The chain has TRBV7-9 and TRBJ2-7; 8 bases are shared with TRBD1. Germline-derived CDR1 and CDR2 are SEHNR and FQNEAQ (reference sequence). The CDR3 totals 18 residues. J lost 3 bases, V lost 5 bases, and 18 bases had no gene match. The CDR3 here is CASSITGGLGVGLYEQYF. The CDR3 nucleotides read TGTGCCAGCAGCATAACAGGGGGTTTGGGCGTAGGCCTCTACGAGCAGTACTTC. The full variable domain, with the rest looked up from reference TRBV7-9 and TRBJ2-7, is DTGVSQNPRHKITKRGQNVTFRCDPISEHNRLYWYRQTLGQGPEFLTYFQNEAQLEKSRLLSDRFSAERPKGSFSTLEIQRTEQGDSAMYLCASSITGGLGVGLYEQYFGPGTRLTVT.

The chain has TRBV10-3 and TRBJ1-6; TRBD1 agrees at 7 bases. The CDR3 totals 13 residues. The V and J ends lost 3 bases and 7 bases, in that order; junction bases with no gene match: 0. Germline V gene data show CDR1 as ENHRY and CDR2 as SYGVKD. The CDR3 here is CAISEGGNSPLHF. The CDR3 DNA reads as TGTGCCATCAGTGAAGGGGGCAATTCACCCCTCCACTTT.

This clonotype has a single count. The chain employs TRBV24-1 and TRBJ2-1; tentative D call: TRBD2 (6 bases). V was trimmed by 4 bases and J by 7 bases, leaving 10 bases between them. CDR3 size: 13 residues. Germline lookup yields CDR1 KGHDR and CDR2 SFDVKD. The CDR3 region has the DNA TGTGCCACCAGTGACGGGACTGCGAATGAGCAGTTCTTC. It is translated as CATSDGTANEQFF.

This clonotype was picked up many times. The CDR3 DNA reads as TGTGCCAGTACACGGGAGAATCAGCCCCAGCATTTT. As protein: CASTRENQPQHF. This chain uses TRBV19 with TRBJ1-5; D remains unclear. This CDR3 region has 12 residues. Deletions cut 7 bases from V and 4 bases from J, with 8 bases between. The germline V gene has CDR1 LNHDA and CDR2 SQIVND (reference sequence).

V usage is TRBV12-3 or TRBV12-4 and J usage is TRBJ1-4; 10 nucleotides line up with TRBD1. The CDR3 length is 14 residues. The V segment lost 6 bases and the J segment 5 bases; nucleotides outside the gene matches: 3. The CDR3, as DNA: TGTGCCAGCAGGAGGGACAGGGGAAATGAAAAACTGTTTTTT. Its translation: CASRRDRGNEKLFF.

This clonotype was counted many times. The J gene is TRBJ2-7, the V gene TRBV2; 7 bases agree with TRBD1. The CDR3 has 15 residues. The ends lost 3 bases at V and 7 bases at J; junction bases unmatched: 12. Germline values: CDR1 SNHLY, CDR2 FYNNEI. CDR3 in DNA: TGTGCCAGCAGTGAGTTAGCAGGGGGTCGATTGGAGCAGTACTTC. Residues: CASSELAGGRLEQYF.

Many counts were recorded for this clonotype. The chain uses TRBV20-1 and TRBJ1-2, with D tentatively TRBD1 (6 bases). The germline V gene has CDR1 DFQATT and CDR2 SNEGSKA (reference sequence). This CDR3 is 13 amino acids long. V shed 4 bases and J shed 5 bases, with 14 bases lying between them. The CDR3 nucleotides read TGCAGTGCTAAGGGGGGGCTCGGGTATGGCTACACCTTC. Amino acids: CSAKGGLGYGYTF.

The rearrangement links TRBV3-1 to TRBJ2-7; the D is unclear. With 0 bases removed from V and 3 bases from J, the gap between germline ends came to 15 bases. The germline gives CDR1 LGHDT, CDR2 YNNKEL (reference sequence). The CDR3 length is 16 residues. In DNA form, the CDR3 reads TGTGCCAGCAGCCAAGATAATGCAGCTACCTACTACGAGCAGTACTTC. Translation gives CASSQDNAATYYEQYF.

There are a few counts of this clonotype. The rearrangement links TRBV27 to TRBJ1-2; weak D call: TRBD1 (5 bases). V was shortened by 5 bases and J by 7 bases, with 8 bases between the two germline ends. CDR3 length: 11 residues. Germline CDR1 is MNHEY and CDR2 is SMNVEV (reference sequence). The DNA of the CDR3 is TGTGCCAGCAGTCAGGGTGGTGGCTACACCTTC. Protein sequence: CASSQGGGYTF.

Comment on this clonotype: Because it lacks the conserved phenylalanine or tryptophan at the end, this CDR3 is likely a read error. The chain carries TRBV7-9 and TRBJ2-2; D not certain. Trimming cost V 8 bases and J 6 bases, with 7 bases left between them. This CDR3 contains 11 residues. Germline CDR1 and CDR2: SEHNR and FQNEAQ (reference sequence). The CDR3 region has the DNA TGTGCCAGCCTAGGAGCCGGGGAGCTGTTTTCT. Protein sequence: CASLGAGELFS.

The rearrangement links TRBV11-2 to TRBJ2-1; a possible D gene is TRBD2 (5 bases). V lost 4 bases and J 10 bases, leaving 23 bases between the germline ends. The CDR3 runs to 16 residues. CDR1 is SGHAT, CDR2 FQNNGV, per germline. The CDR3 nucleotides are TGTGCCAGCAGCTCATCCAAGCGGTTGGGTCGAGGAGAGCAGTTCTTC. Translation: CASSSSKRLGRGEQFF.

The sample holds a few counts of this clonotype. A much larger clone differs from this one at a single base, so this may be a read error. V is TRBV7-2 and J is TRBJ1-1; unclear D gene. CDR3 length: 15 amino acids. The V end lost 5 bases, the J end lost 4 bases, and 17 bases lay between the germline ends. Germline V gives CDR1 SGHTA, CDR2 FQGNSA. CDR3 residues: CASSRGYYMSTEAFF. In DNA form, the CDR3 reads TGTGCCAGCAGCCGTGGGTACTACATGAGCACTGAAGCTTTCTTT.

This clonotype came up many times. V and J are TRBV5-1 and TRBJ2-2; D is possibly TRBD1 (6 bases). The CDR3 has 15 amino acids. The ends were cut back, 3 bases at V and 4 bases at J, with 13 bases in the middle. The germline V gene has CDR1 SGHRS and CDR2 YFSETQ. In nucleotides, the CDR3 is TGCGCCAGCAGCTGGACAGCCGAGGGCACCGGGGAGCTGTTTTTT. Its protein is CASSWTAEGTGELFF.